What follows is one T cell receptor beta chain and its context. It lacks a known antigen. No clone much larger than this one lies a single base away; base qualities are absent. The record originates from a study (TCRdb year 2016). About the full investigation: In people whose bodies naturally kept HIV infection under control, the researchers looked into where HIV persistence comes from.

Receptors were amplified or captured by 5' RACE. The sample was run on an Illumina HiSeq 2000. TCRdb itself trimmed the public reads at Q25 with fastp, ran MiXCR and retained productive beta chains. When rows share a CDR3 protein, they turn into one entry using the most common DNA and genes. This sample lists about 1,300 distinct CDR3 sequences; roughly 6.8% were detected once. Of the sample, 10% to 15% is held by the ten largest clones. V is trimmed back by 5 bases and J by 3 bases, and the junction contains 2 bases that no gene match accounts for. From the cysteine up to the phenylalanine, the CDR3 has a length of 13 residues. Solely the CDR3 DNA is kept, with 39 bases framed from the first base. CDR1 and CDR2 were assigned from the germline V gene as LGHNA and YSLEER.

Sequences were obtained from central memory T cells from blood PBMCs. This specimen's cell subset or site label, interpreted: central memory CD4+ T cells. The sequence was obtained from a male donor with HIV. Recombination connected TRBV4-3 to TRBJ2-7, with TRBD1 identical over 9 junction bases. The DNA sequence reads TGCGCCAGCAGCATGGGACAGGGCTACGAGCAGTACTTC. Translated, this is CASSMGQGYEQYF.